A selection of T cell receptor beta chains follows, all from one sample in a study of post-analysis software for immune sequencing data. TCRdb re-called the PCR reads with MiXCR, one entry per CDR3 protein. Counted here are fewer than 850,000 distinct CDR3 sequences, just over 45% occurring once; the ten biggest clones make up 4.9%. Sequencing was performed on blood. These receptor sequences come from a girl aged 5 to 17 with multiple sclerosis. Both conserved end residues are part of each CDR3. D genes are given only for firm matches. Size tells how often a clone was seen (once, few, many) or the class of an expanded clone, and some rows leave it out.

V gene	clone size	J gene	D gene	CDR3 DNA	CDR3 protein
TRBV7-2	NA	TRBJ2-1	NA	TGTGCCAGCAGCTTAGAGGGCAGGGTTTCGTACAATGAGCAGTTCTTC	CASSLEGRVSYNEQFF
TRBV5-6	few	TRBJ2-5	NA	TGTGCCAGCAGCCCAGTAGGGATCCAAGAGACCCAGTACTTC	CASSPVGIQETQYF
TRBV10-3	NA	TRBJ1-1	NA	TGTGCCATCAGTCCGGGACGGGGGAACACTGAAGCTTTCTTT	CAISPGRGNTEAFF
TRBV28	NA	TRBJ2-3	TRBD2	TGTGCCAGCAGGACCCCCGAGACTAGCGTCGGAGATACGCAGTATTTT	CASRTPETSVGDTQYF
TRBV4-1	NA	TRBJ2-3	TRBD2	TGCGCCAGCAGCCTCCCGCATAGCGGGACCACAGATACGCAGTATTTT	CASSLPHSGTTDTQYF
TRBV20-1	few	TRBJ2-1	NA	TGCAGTGCTAGGAAGGCACTAGGGGTTTCCTACAATGAGCAGTTCTTC	CSARKALGVSYNEQFF
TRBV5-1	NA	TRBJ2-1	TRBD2	TGCGCCAGCAGCTTGGTGGTAGCGGGAGGGCCATTACATGAGCAGTTCTTC	CASSLVVAGGPLHEQFF
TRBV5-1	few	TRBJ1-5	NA	TGCGCCAGCAGCACCCTTCCCGGAGATCAGCCCCAGCATTTT	CASSTLPGDQPQHF
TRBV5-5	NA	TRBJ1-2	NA	TGTGCCAGCAGCTTTCGTGGTCCGGGAAGCTACACCTTC	CASSFRGPGSYTF
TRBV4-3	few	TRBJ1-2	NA	TGCGCCAGCAGCCGAACCAGGGATCCGGGCTATGGCTACACCTTC	CASSRTRDPGYGYTF
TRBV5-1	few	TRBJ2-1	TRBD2	TGCGCCAGCAGCTCTCCCCCGGGACTAGGGGGGAATGAGCAGTTCTTC	CASSSPPGLGGNEQFF
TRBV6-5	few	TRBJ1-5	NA	TGTGCCAGCAGTTCTGGAGCTAATCAGCCCCAGCATTTT	CASSSGANQPQHF
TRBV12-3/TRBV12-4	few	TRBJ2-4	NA	TGTGCCAGCACCCTACAGGGCGACATTCAGTACTTC	CASTLQGDIQYF
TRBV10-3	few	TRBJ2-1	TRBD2	TGTGCCATCAGGGAGACGGCGGGAGGGGCCTACAATGAGCAGTTCTTC	CAIRETAGGAYNEQFF
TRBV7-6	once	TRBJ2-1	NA	TGTGCCAGCAGCCCTATCATGGACAGCTCCTACAATGAGCAGTTCTTC	CASSPIMDSSYNEQFF
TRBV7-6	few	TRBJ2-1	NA	TGTGCCAGCAGCTTAGTGGGGGCCGAGTCCTACAATGAGCAGTTCTTC	CASSLVGAESYNEQFF
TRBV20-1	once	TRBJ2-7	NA	TGCAATGCTAGCACCCCTGGACGGTACTCCTACGAGCAGTACTTC	CNASTPGRYSYEQYF
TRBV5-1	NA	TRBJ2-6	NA	TGCGCCAGCAGCTTGTCAGCTTTTTCTGGGGCCAACGTCCTGACTTTC	CASSLSAFSGANVLTF
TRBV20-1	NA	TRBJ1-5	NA	TGCAGTGCTAGAGGGAGACGCCTCAATCAGCCCCAGCATTTT	CSARGRRLNQPQHF
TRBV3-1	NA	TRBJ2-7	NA	TGTGCCAGCAGCCAAGGTGTGAAGGACAGCTACGAGCAGTACTTC	CASSQGVKDSYEQYF
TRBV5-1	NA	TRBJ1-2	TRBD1	TGCGCCAGCAGCCTACAGGGGGCAGGTGGCTACACCTTC	CASSLQGAGGYTF
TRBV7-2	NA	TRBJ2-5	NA	TGTGCCAGCAGCTTAGTACGGGGAACTCAAGAGACCCAGTACTTC	CASSLVRGTQETQYF
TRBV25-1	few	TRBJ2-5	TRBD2	TGTGCCAGCAGTGAAGGACTAGCGGGAGGAGTATGGGAGACCCAGTACTTC	CASSEGLAGGVWETQYF
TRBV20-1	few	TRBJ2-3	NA	TGCAGTGCTGGGGGACTTCCGGGGGATACGCAGTATTTT	CSAGGLPGDTQYF
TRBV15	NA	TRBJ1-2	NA	TGTGCCACCAGCAGAACCGGGACGGAAGATGGCTACACCTTC	CATSRTGTEDGYTF
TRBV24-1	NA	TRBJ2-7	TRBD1	TGTGCCACCAGTGATCCGGGGACAGGGGGGAACGAGCAGTACTTC	CATSDPGTGGNEQYF
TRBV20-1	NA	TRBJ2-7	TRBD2	TGCAGTGCTAGAGATAGGTCGGCTAGCGGGAGAAGGAACGAGCAGTACTTC	CSARDRSASGRRNEQYF
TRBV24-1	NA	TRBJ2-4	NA	TGTGCCACCAGTGATGGGGAACTAGCCAAAAACATTCAGTACTTC	CATSDGELAKNIQYF
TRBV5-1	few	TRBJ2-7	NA	TGCGCCAGCAGCTTCGGGGAAGGAAACGAGCAGTACTTC	CASSFGEGNEQYF
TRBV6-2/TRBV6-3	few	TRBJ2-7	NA	TGTGCCAGCAGTTACGTCACTCTGGGACACTACGAGCAGTACTTC	CASSYVTLGHYEQYF
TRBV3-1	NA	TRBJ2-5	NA	TGTGCCAGCAGCCAAGGTGGACAGCCCGAGTTGGTGGCGACCCAGTACTTC	CASSQGGQPELVATQYF
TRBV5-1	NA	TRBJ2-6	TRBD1	TGCGCCAGCAGCGGGACAGGGACTGGGGCCAACGTCCTGACTTTC	CASSGTGTGANVLTF
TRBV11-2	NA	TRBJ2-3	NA	TGTGCCAGCAGCTTAGGGGGAGATTGGACAGATACGCAGTATTTT	CASSLGGDWTDTQYF
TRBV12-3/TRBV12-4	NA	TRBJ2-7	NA	TGTGCCAGCAGTCTTAGAGGCACAGGGCTCGTCGACGAGCAGTACTTC	CASSLRGTGLVDEQYF
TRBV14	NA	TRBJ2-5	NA	TGTGCCAGCAGCCAAGCTTTTATGGAGACCCAGTACTTC	CASSQAFMETQYF
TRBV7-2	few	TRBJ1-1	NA	TGTGCCAGCAGCATTAGAGGTCCAACAGTAGCTTTCTTT	CASSIRGPTVAFF
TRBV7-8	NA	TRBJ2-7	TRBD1	TGTGCCAGCAGCCGATCGACAGGGAAAGCCTACGAGCAGTACTTC	CASSRSTGKAYEQYF
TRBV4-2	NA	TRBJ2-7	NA	TGTGCCAGCAGCCACCCGACGGGGGCGAGCTCCTACGAGCAGTACTTC	CASSHPTGASSYEQYF
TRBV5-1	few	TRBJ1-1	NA	TGCGCCAGCAGCTTAACGGGCCCCCAGAACACTGAAGCTTTCTTT	CASSLTGPQNTEAFF
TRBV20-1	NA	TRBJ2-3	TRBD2	TGCAGTGCTAGAGATCCACTAGCGGGAGACGGAGATACGCAGTATTTT	CSARDPLAGDGDTQYF
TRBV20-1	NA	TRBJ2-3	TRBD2	TGCAGTGCTAGTCGGGTAAACACGGGAGGGCCGACAAATACGCAGTATTTT	CSASRVNTGGPTNTQYF
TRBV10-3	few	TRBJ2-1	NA	TGTGCCATCAGTGAGGAGGGGGGCGTCGTCCCGAGGTCCTACAATGAGCAGTTCTTC	CAISEEGGVVPRSYNEQFF
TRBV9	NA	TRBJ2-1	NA	TGTGCCAGCAGCGCCGACTATCAATCTGAGCAGTTCTTC	CASSADYQSEQFF
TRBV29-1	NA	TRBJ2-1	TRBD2	TGCAGCGTTGCCGGGGAGGGAGGGCAGTTCTTC	CSVAGEGGQFF
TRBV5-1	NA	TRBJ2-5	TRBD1	TGCGCCAGCAGCTTCCGGACAGGGGAAGAGACCCAGTACTTC	CASSFRTGEETQYF
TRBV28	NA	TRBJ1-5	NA	TGTGCCAGCAGTTTATTTCTCGGCCATAATAGCAATCAGCCCCAGCATTTT	CASSLFLGHNSNQPQHF
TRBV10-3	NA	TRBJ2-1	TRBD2	TGTGCCATCAGTGAGCTAGCGGGAGGGATTGAGCAGTTCTTC	CAISELAGGIEQFF
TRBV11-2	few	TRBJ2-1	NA	TGTGCCAGCGAGGGGATCAAGAATGAGCAGTTCTTC	CASEGIKNEQFF
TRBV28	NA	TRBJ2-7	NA	TGTGCCAGCAGTTTGGGGACAGCGGGAGTGACGGGCTACGAGCAGTACTTC	CASSLGTAGVTGYEQYF
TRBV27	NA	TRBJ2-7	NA	TGTGCCAGCAGTTTAGGCAGGCCTCCTTCCTACGAGCAGTACTTC	CASSLGRPPSYEQYF
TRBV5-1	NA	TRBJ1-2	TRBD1	TGCGCCAGCAGCCTAGGACAGGGATCGGGGGCTAACTATGGCTACACCTTC	CASSLGQGSGANYGYTF
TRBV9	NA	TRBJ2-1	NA	TGTGCCAGCAGCGTAGTGGGGCTAGGAGTCGGCTACAATGAGCAGTTCTTC	CASSVVGLGVGYNEQFF
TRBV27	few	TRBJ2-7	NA	TGTGCCAGCAGTTGGGCCGGGTCCACCTACGAGCAGTACTTC	CASSWAGSTYEQYF
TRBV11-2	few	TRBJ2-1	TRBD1	TGTGCCAGCAGCTACAGGGGGACAGATTCGAATGAGCAGTTCTTC	CASSYRGTDSNEQFF
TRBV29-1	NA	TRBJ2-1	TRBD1	TGCAGCGCTTCCGGGACAGAGTCTTACAATGAGCAGTTCTTC	CSASGTESYNEQFF
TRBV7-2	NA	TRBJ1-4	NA	TGTGCCAGCAGCTTGCTCAGGGGTTCTAATGAAAAACTGTTTTTT	CASSLLRGSNEKLFF
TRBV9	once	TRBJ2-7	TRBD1	TGTGCCAGCAGCGTAGGAAACAGGGGGCCCTACGAGCAGTACTTC	CASSVGNRGPYEQYF
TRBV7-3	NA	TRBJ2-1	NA	TGTGCCAGCAGCCAGGGCGTCCCTAACAATGAGCAGTTCTTC	CASSQGVPNNEQFF
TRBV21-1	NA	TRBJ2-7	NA	TGTGCCAGCAGCAAAGAACATAACGGGAGGGCCCCCTACGAGCAATACTTC	CASSKEHNGRAPYEQYF